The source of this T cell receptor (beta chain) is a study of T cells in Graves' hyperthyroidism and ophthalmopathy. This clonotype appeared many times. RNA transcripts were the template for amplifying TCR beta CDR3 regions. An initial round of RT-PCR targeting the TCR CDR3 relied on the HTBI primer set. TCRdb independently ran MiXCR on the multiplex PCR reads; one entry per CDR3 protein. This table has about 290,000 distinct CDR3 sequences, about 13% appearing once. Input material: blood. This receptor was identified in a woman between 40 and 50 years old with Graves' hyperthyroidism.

In nucleotides, the CDR3 is TGTGCCATCAGAGATCCGACACACCTCAATGAAAAACTGTTTTTT. This encodes CAIRDPTHLNEKLFF. This chain joins TRBV10-3 and TRBJ1-4; D not resolved. Trimming cost V 6 bases and J 5 bases, with 16 bases left between them. Looked up from germline, CDR1 is ENHRY and CDR2 is SYGVKD. The length of the CDR3 is 15 residues.